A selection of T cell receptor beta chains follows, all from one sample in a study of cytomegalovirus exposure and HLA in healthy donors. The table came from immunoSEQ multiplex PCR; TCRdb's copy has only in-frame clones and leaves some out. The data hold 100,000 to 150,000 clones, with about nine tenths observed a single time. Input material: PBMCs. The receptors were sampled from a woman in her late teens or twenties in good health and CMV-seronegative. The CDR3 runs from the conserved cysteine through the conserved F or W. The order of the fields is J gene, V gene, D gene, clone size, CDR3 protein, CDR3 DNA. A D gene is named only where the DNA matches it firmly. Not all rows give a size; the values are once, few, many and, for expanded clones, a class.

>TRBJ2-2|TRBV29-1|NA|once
CSVAGRQGKGTGELFF
TGCAGCGTTGCCGGGAGACAGGGAAAGGGCACCGGGGAGCTGTTTTTT
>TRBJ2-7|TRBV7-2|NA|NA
CASSLGRSTQQYF
TGTGCCAGCAGCTTAGGGAGGTCGACCCAGCAGTACTTC
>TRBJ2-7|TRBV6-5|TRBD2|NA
CASSYSRAGVFEQYF
TGTGCCAGCAGTTACTCGAGAGCGGGAGTGTTCGAGCAGTACTTC
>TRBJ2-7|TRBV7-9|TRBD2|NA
CASSLAKEREKNEQYF
TGTGCCAGCAGCTTAGCGAAGGAGCGGGAAAAGAACGAGCAGTACTTC
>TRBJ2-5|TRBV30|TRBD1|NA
CAWSRGGGETQYF
TGTGCCTGGAGTAGAGGGGGCGGAGAGACCCAGTACTTC
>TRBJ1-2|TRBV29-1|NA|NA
CSVALRDSYGYTF
TGCAGCGTTGCCCTGAGAGATAGCTATGGCTACACCTTC
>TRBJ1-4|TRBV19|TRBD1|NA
CASSTRTGGLDEKLFF
TGTGCCAGTAGTACACGGACAGGGGGCCTCGATGAAAAACTGTTTTTT
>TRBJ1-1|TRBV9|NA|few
CASSVDPSVGEAFF
TGTGCCAGCAGCGTAGATCCATCCGTCGGTGAAGCTTTCTTT
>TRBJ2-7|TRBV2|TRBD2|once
CASSISGGLYEQYF
TGTGCCAGCAGTATTAGCGGGGGCCTCTACGAGCAGTACTTC
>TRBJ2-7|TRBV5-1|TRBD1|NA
CAGQGQPTYEQYF
TGCGCCGGCCAGGGACAGCCAACCTACGAGCAGTACTTC
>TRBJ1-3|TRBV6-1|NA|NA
CASSETQRNTIYF
TGTGCCAGCAGTGAGACCCAGCGGAACACCATATATTTT
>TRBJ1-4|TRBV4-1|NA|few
CASTWLRGGTEKLFF
TGCGCCAGCACCTGGCTCCGGGGAGGGACGGAAAAACTGTTTTTT
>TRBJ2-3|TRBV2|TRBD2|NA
CASRGTSGSRGTDTQYF
TGTGCCAGCAGAGGGACTAGCGGGAGTAGAGGCACAGATACGCAGTATTTT
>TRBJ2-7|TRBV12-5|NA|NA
CASGPASEQYF
TGTGCTAGTGGTCCAGCGAGCGAGCAGTACTTC
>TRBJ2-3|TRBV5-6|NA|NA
CASSLLSLLSTDTQYF
TGTGCCAGCAGCTTGTTAAGTCTACTGAGCACAGATACGCAGTATTTT
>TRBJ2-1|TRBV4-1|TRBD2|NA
CASRLAGGGEQFF
TGCGCCAGCAGACTAGCGGGGGGGGGTGAGCAGTTCTTC
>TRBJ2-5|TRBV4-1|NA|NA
CASSQEGPIGGQETQYF
TGCGCCAGCAGCCAAGAGGGCCCTATAGGGGGACAAGAGACCCAGTACTTC
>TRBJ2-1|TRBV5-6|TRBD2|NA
CASSLSGRPWDEQFF
TGTGCCAGCAGCTTGAGCGGGAGGCCTTGGGATGAGCAGTTCTTC
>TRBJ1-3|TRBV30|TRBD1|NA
CAWTGGNGNTIYF
TGTGCCTGGACAGGGGGAAATGGAAACACCATATATTTT
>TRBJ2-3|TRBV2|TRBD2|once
CASTLTGGPTDTQYF
TGTGCCAGCACGTTGACGGGAGGCCCCACAGATACGCAGTATTTT
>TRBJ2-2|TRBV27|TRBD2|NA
CASSPSGRLTGELFF
TGTGCCAGCAGTCCTAGCGGGAGACTCACCGGGGAGCTGTTTTTT
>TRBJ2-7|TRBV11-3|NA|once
CASSLSQIAYEQYF
TGTGCCAGCAGCTTATCACAGATAGCCTACGAGCAGTACTTC
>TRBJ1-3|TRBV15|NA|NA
CATSSYWTTARNTIYF
TGTGCCACCAGCAGCTACTGGACAACGGCCCGAAACACCATATATTTT
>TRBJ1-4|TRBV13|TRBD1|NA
CASSSGQGSEKLFF
TGTGCCAGCAGCTCGGGACAGGGGTCTGAAAAACTGTTTTTT
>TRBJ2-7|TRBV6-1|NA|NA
CASSERRSNNEQYF
TGTGCCAGCAGTGAACGGCGGTCGAACAACGAGCAGTACTTC
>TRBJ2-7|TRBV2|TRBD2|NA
CAIRWPSGPYEQYF
TGTGCCATACGGTGGCCTAGCGGGCCCTACGAGCAGTACTTC
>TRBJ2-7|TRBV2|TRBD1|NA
CASSEGDRGSYEQYF
TGTGCCAGCAGTGAAGGTGACAGGGGATCCTACGAGCAGTACTTC
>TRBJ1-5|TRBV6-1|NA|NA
CASSEQSGGAQPQHF
TGTGCCAGCAGTGAGCAATCGGGAGGGGCTCAGCCCCAGCATTTT
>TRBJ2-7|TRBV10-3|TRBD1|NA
CAIRGQGAYEQYF
TGTGCCATCAGAGGACAGGGGGCCTACGAGCAGTACTTC
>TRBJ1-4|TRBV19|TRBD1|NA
CASSIADRVGEKLFF
TGTGCCAGTAGTATAGCGGACAGGGTCGGAGAAAAACTGTTTTTT
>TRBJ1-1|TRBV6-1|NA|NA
CAIAAGIAFF
TGTGCCATTGCGGCCGGGATAGCTTTCTTT
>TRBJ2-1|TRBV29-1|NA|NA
CSVAAADNEQFF
TGCAGCGTTGCGGCGGCCGATAATGAGCAGTTCTTC
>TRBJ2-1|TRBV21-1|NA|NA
CASPGQQFF
TGTGCCAGCCCGGGTCAGCAGTTCTTC
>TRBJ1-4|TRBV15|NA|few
CATSRLQLNEKLFF
TGTGCCACCAGCAGATTACAGCTTAATGAAAAACTGTTTTTT
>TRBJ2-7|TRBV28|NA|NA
CASSLTARGYEQYF
TGTGCCAGCAGTTTAACCGCCAGGGGCTACGAGCAGTACTTC
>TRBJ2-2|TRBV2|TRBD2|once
CASTLEGGRGNTGELFF
TGTGCCAGCACTCTGGAGGGAGGGAGAGGGAACACCGGGGAGCTGTTTTTT
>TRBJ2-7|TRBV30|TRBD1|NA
CAWSIQTGTNYEQYF
TGTGCCTGGAGTATCCAGACAGGGACCAACTACGAGCAGTACTTC
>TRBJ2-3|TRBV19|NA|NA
CASSPGRAMRDTQYF
TGTGCCAGTAGCCCTGGGCGGGCTATGAGGGATACGCAGTATTTT
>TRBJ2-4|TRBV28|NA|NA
CASSPQGSKNIQYF
TGTGCCAGCAGCCCTCAGGGGTCCAAAAACATTCAGTACTTC
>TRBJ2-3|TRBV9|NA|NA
CASRTGADTQYF
TGTGCCAGCAGGACGGGGGCAGATACGCAGTATTTT
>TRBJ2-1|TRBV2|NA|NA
CASSADSRWEQFF
TGTGCCAGCAGCGCTGATTCTAGATGGGAGCAGTTCTTC
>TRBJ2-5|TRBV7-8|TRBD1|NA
CASSLSRDRGVETQYF
TGTGCCAGCAGCTTAAGCCGGGACAGGGGTGTTGAGACCCAGTACTTC
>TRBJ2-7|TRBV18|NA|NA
CASSPPAGYEQYF
TGTGCCAGCTCACCACCGGCGGGGTACGAGCAGTACTTC
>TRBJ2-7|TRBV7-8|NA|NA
CASSLELGGNEQYF
TGTGCCAGCAGCCTAGAATTGGGCGGGAACGAGCAGTACTTC
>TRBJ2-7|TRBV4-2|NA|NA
CASSPLSERTLLGEQYF
TGTGCCAGCAGCCCCCTCTCAGAGCGGACGCTGCTGGGGGAGCAGTACTTC
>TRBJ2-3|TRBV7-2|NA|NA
CASTQAGVQSTDTQYF
TGTGCCAGCACCCAAGCGGGCGTACAGTCGACAGATACGCAGTATTTT